The subject of this entry is one T cell receptor beta chain. What it recognizes is unknown. TCRdb recomputed calls from the reads with MiXCR, one row per CDR3 protein. The sample holds approximately 730,000 distinct CDR3 sequences; around 30% are singletons and the top ten take about 20%. The data derive from a study of T cell repertoires in cytomegalovirus infection. At the level of the study: Alongside well-studied HLA-B-restricted CMV epitopes, recently identified HLA-C-restricted CMV epitopes were also used. Both a matching HLA type and CMV infection were indicated by public TCR beta signatures.

Study observations and caveats: Carriage of CMV together with the relevant HLA was identifiable through cumulative public TCR beta family frequency. Clonotypes of TCR beta that were HLA-C-restricted and CMV-specific dominated the ex vivo response.

V was trimmed by 4 bases and J by 8 bases, leaving 11 bases between them. Germline V CDR1 and CDR2: SNHLY, FYNNEI. This CDR3 contains 12 residues. The V and J genes are TRBV2 and TRBJ1-2, with D unclear. The clonotype originates from a human donor in good health (CMV status not recorded). Some clones in this sample may be carry-over from other donors' samples. Here the sequenced sample was cultured PBMCs, taken from culture after CMV antigen stimulation. CDR3 DNA: TGTGCCAGCAGTGTCGAAGGAGGCGGCTACACCTTC. Its translation: CASSVEGGGYTF.